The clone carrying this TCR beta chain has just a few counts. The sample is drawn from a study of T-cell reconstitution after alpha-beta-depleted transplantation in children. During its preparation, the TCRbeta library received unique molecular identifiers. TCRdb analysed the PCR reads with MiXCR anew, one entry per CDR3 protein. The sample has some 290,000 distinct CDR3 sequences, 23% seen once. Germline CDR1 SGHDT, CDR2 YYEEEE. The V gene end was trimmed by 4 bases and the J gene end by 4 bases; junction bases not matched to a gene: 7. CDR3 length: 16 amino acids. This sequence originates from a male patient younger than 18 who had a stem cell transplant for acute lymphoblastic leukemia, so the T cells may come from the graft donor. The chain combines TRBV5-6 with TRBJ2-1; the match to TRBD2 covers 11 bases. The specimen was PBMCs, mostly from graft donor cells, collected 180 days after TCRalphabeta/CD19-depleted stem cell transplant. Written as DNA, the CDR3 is TGTGCCAGCAGCAGGAAAACTAGCGGGAGTTACAATGAGCAGTTCTTC. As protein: CASSRKTSGSYNEQFF.